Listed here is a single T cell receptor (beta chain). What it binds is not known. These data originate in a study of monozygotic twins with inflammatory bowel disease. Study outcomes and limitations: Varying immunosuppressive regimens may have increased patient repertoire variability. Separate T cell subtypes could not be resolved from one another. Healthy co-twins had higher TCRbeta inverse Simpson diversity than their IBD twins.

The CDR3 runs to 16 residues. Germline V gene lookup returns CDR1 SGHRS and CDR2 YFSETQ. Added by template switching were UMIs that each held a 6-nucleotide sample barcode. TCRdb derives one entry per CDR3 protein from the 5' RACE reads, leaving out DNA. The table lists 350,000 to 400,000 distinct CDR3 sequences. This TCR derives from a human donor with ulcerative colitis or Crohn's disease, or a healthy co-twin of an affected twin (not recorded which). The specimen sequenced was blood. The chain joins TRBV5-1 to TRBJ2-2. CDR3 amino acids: CASSRERTANTGELFF.